The 29 T cell receptor beta chains in this list originate from one sample, sequenced in a study of shared clonotypes between healthy human individuals. Assay used: immunoSEQ multiplex PCR; TCRdb lists only in-frame clones, some missing. Of under 600,000 clones detected, 95% to 98% appear once; the ten largest clones hold around 0.057%. The sequenced sample consisted of naive CD4+ T cells sorted from blood. The subset denotes: CD45RA+ positively selected. Receptors were obtained from a woman aged 25-40 years in good health.

Details on this clone: Within the sample, other DNA sequences also encode this same CDR3. The rearrangement joins TRBV6-1 to TRBJ1-1; no clear D. CDR1 MNHNS and CDR2 SASEGT come from the germline V gene. The CDR3 has 11 residues. Trimming took 6 bases from V and 4 from J, leaving 6 bases between them. The CDR3 reads CASSRRTEAFF. Here the CDR3 DNA reads TGTGCCAGCAGCAGACGCACTGAAGCTTTCTTT.

The chain carries TRBV10-3 and TRBJ2-7; 13 nucleotides match TRBD2. CDR1 is ENHRY, CDR2 SYGVKD, per germline. V lost 10 bases, J lost 0 bases, and 9 bases stayed unmatched. The CDR3 spans 16 residues. CDR3 DNA: TGTGCCACCGGCAAAGGACTAGCGGGGGACTCCTACGAGCAGTACTTC. Protein product: CATGKGLAGDSYEQYF.

This chain joins TRBV28 and TRBJ2-1, with TRBD2 matching over 11 bases. Losses at the gene ends were 9 bases for V and 4 bases for J; bases not matched to a gene: 11. CDR1 and CDR2 from the germline V gene are MDHEN and SYDVKM. CDR3 length: 16 residues. CDR3 in DNA: TGTGCCAGTCCACCTAGCGGGAGGCAAGATTACAATGAGCAGTTCTTC. Translating it yields CASPPSGRQDYNEQFF.

The chain is built from TRBV5-4 and TRBJ2-2; 7 nucleotides match TRBD2. CDR3 length: 14 residues. Germline CDR1 reads SGHNT; CDR2 reads YYREEE (reference sequence). V dropped 3 bases and J dropped 6; count of bases not matched to a gene: 5. CDR3: CASSYKRGAGELFF. In nucleotides, the CDR3 is TGTGCCAGCAGCTATAAGCGGGGCGCCGGGGAGCTGTTTTTT.

This clone is a singleton in its sample. The chain has TRBV11-3 and TRBJ2-5; D perhaps matches TRBD2 (6 bases). The CDR3 has 13 amino acids. CDR1 is SGHNT, CDR2 YENEEA, per germline. Trimming took off 3 bases at V and 9 bases at J, with 14 bases between the two ends. CDR3 in amino acids: CASSFWSTSPQYF. The CDR3 DNA is TGTGCCAGCAGCTTTTGGTCGACTAGTCCCCAGTACTTC.

V and J are TRBV19 and TRBJ1-5; TRBD1 agrees at 7 bases. Losses at the gene ends were 6 bases for V and 4 bases for J; bases not matched to a gene: 12. Germline CDR1 LNHDA, CDR2 SQIVND (reference sequence). This CDR3 is 16 amino acids long. Here the CDR3 reads CASRFPGTATNQPQHF. In DNA, the CDR3 is TGTGCCAGTAGGTTTCCTGGGACAGCTACTAATCAGCCCCAGCATTTT.

V usage is TRBV5-1 and J usage is TRBJ2-1; 8 bases are shared with TRBD2. In germline, CDR1 is SGHRS, CDR2 YFSETQ. CDR3 length: 14 amino acids. V shed 3 bases, J shed 9 bases, and the junction held 8 bases outside the gene matches. The CDR3 loop reads CASSSRAGATEQFF. The CDR3, as DNA: TGCGCCAGCAGCTCGAGAGCGGGAGCAACTGAGCAGTTCTTC.

This clone showed up just once. The gene calls are TRBV19 and TRBJ1-1; possible D gene TRBD1, 5 bases. The V end was cut by 10 bases, the J end by 1 base, with 7 bases between. Germline-derived CDR1 and CDR2 are LNHDA and SQIVND (reference sequence). There are 11 residues in the CDR3. CDR3 protein: CATTGNTEAFF. For the CDR3, the DNA is TGTGCCACAACAGGGAACACTGAAGCTTTCTTT.

In DNA form, the CDR3 reads TGTGCCACCAGAGGGACTAGCGGGGCCAATGAGCAGTTCTTC. Protein product: CATRGTSGANEQFF. This rearrangement joins TRBV10-3 to TRBJ2-1; TRBD2 aligns across 13 bases. CDR3 length: 14 amino acids. With V trimmed by 10 bases and J by 6 bases, 6 bases remained unmatched. CDR1 and CDR2 (germline): ENHRY, SYGVKD.

V usage is TRBV29-1 and J usage is TRBJ2-1; D perhaps matches TRBD1 (5 bases). V was trimmed by 4 bases and J by 3 bases, leaving 10 bases between them. This CDR3 has 13 amino acids. In germline, CDR1 is SQVTM, CDR2 ANQGSEA. CDR3 nucleotides: TGCAGCGTTGGGGCAGGGAACTACAATGAGCAGTTCTTC. Protein: CSVGAGNYNEQFF.

Comment on this clone: This CDR3 is also generated by other DNA sequences in the sample. CDR3 protein: CASSRDSGNTIYF. CDR3 DNA sequence: TGCGCCAGCAGCCGGGACAGCGGAAACACCATATATTTT. The gene calls are TRBV5-1 and TRBJ1-3, with 7 nucleotides matching TRBD1. Germline V gene data show CDR1 as SGHRS and CDR2 as YFSETQ. Trimming at V came to 4 bases and at J to 4 bases, leaving 2 bases not matched to a gene. This CDR3 region has 13 residues.

The rearrangement links TRBV7-3 to TRBJ2-2; 10 bases match TRBD2. The CDR3 runs 16 residues. The germline CDR1 and CDR2 sequences are SGHTA and FQGTGA. Losses at the gene ends were 2 bases for V and 4 bases for J; bases not matched to a gene: 4. This chain's CDR3 is CASSLAPSGSTGELFF. The CDR3 DNA sequence: TGTGCCAGCAGCTTAGCCCCTAGCGGGAGCACCGGGGAGCTGTTTTTT. The whole variable domain, remainder taken from reference TRBV7-3 and TRBJ2-2, is GAGVSQTPSNKVTEKGKYVELRCDPISGHTALYWYRQSLGQGPEFLIYFQGTGAADDSGLPNDRFFAVRPEGSVSTLKIQRTERGDSAVYLCASSLAPSGSTGELFFGEGSRLTVL.

The CDR3 is CASSGLQGWDGYTF. CDR3 bases: TGTGCCAGCAGCGGACTGCAGGGGTGGGATGGCTACACCTTC. The rearrangement joins TRBV7-9 to TRBJ1-2; D perhaps matches TRBD1 (6 bases). There are 14 residues in the CDR3. From germline, CDR1 is SEHNR and CDR2 FQNEAQ (reference sequence). Trimming cost V 5 bases and J 6 bases, with 16 bases left between them.

The rearrangement links TRBV5-1 to TRBJ1-5, with TRBD1 matching 8 bases. The CDR3 is made up of 15 amino acids. The junction had 5 bases not matched to a gene; V was cut back by 4 bases and J by 2 bases. The germline CDR1 and CDR2 sequences are SGHRS and YFSETQ. The CDR3 here is CASSITTGGNQPQHF. The CDR3 nucleotides read TGCGCCAGCAGCATAACGACAGGGGGCAATCAGCCCCAGCATTTT.

The rearrangement links TRBV5-4 to TRBJ2-7, with TRBD1 matching 7 bases. V was clipped by 4 bases and J by 3 bases; unmatched bases: 10. CDR1 is SGHNT, CDR2 YYREEE, per germline (reference sequence). The CDR3 loop spans 15 amino acids. CDR3 DNA sequence: TGTGCCAGCAGCCATCACCTGGGACAGAACTACGAGCAGTACTTC. This gives the protein CASSHHLGQNYEQYF.

The V call is TRBV11-2, the J call TRBJ2-5, with 10 bases lining up with TRBD2. The DNA end is more similar to TRBJ2-7, so the J call may be wrong. CDR1 SGHAT and CDR2 FQNNGV come from the germline V gene. The CDR3 has 15 residues. CDR3 in DNA: TGTGCCAGCAGCTTAGTCCTAGCGGGGGACTACGAGCAGTACTTC. This codes for CASSLVLAGDYEQYF.

This clone has more than one count but fewer than ten. V and J are TRBV19 and TRBJ1-4; D uncertain. The CDR3 runs to 13 residues. The V gene lost 6 bases and the J gene lost 6 bases, with 11 bases spanning the gap. Germline V gene sequence: CDR1 LNHDA, CDR2 SQIVND (reference sequence). The CDR3 DNA sequence: TGTGCCAGTAGAGTGGAGGTAGATGAAAAACTGTTTTTT. It translates to CASRVEVDEKLFF.

J is TRBJ1-5 and V is TRBV19, with D tentatively TRBD1 (5 bases). Trimming took 4 bases from V and 3 from J, leaving 19 bases between them. The CDR3 totals 17 residues. The V gene's germline CDR1 is LNHDA and CDR2 SQIVND (reference sequence). In DNA form, the CDR3 reads TGTGCCAGTAGTAGTCGGTTGGCAGGGAAGGTCAATCAGCCCCAGCATTTT. Translated: CASSSRLAGKVNQPQHF. The full variable domain, with the rest looked up from reference TRBV19 and TRBJ1-5, is DGGITQSPKYLFRKEGQNVTLSCEQNLNHDAMYWYRQDPGQGLRLIYYSQIVNDFQKGDIAEGYSVSREKKESFPLTVTSAQKNPTAFYLCASSSRLAGKVNQPQHFGDGTRLSIL.

V gene TRBV5-1 combines with J gene TRBJ2-7; D is undetermined. The germline CDR1 and CDR2 sequences are SGHRS and YFSETQ. V dropped 0 bases and J dropped 4 bases, with 8 bases sitting between them. This CDR3 spans 13 amino acids. The CDR3 loop is CASSLGSLYEQYF. CDR3 nucleotide sequence: TGCGCCAGCAGCTTGGGGAGTTTGTACGAGCAGTACTTC.

The chain joins TRBV28 to TRBJ2-7; tentative D call: TRBD2 (6 bases). The V end lost 3 bases, the J end lost 2 bases, and 11 bases lay between the germline ends. Germline V CDR1 and CDR2: MDHEN, SYDVKM. CDR3 length: 14 amino acids. The CDR3 protein is CASSLLRETYEQYF. The DNA of the CDR3 is TGTGCCAGCAGTTTGTTGCGGGAAACCTACGAGCAGTACTTC.

V is TRBV6-6 and J is TRBJ2-3; 8 bases agree with TRBD2. J gave up 1 base and V 10 bases, and 10 bases lay outside the gene matches. The CDR3 extends over 15 amino acids. The V gene's germline CDR1 is MNHNY and CDR2 SVGAGI (reference sequence). CDR3 amino acids: CATQGLAGGTDTQYF. CDR3 sequence (DNA): TGTGCCACTCAGGGGCTAGCGGGCGGCACAGATACGCAGTATTTT.

The chain recombines TRBV4-3 with TRBJ1-2; maybe TRBD1 (5 bases). Trimming stripped 2 bases from V and 7 bases from J, with 5 bases between. Germline loops: CDR1 LGHNA, CDR2 YSLEER. The CDR3 spans 11 residues. The DNA for the CDR3 is TGCGCCAGCAGCCAACAGGGTGGCTACACCTTC. Translation gives CASSQQGGYTF.

J is TRBJ2-7 and V is TRBV2; tentatively, D is TRBD1 (6 bases). The V end lost 1 base, the J end lost 3 bases, and 13 bases lay between the germline ends. This CDR3 comprises 15 residues. The germline V gene encodes CDR1 SNHLY and CDR2 FYNNEI. DNA for the CDR3: TGTGCCAGCAGTGAAGTGGCAGGGGCCCTCTACGAGCAGTACTTC. Amino acids: CASSEVAGALYEQYF. Looking up the rest from reference TRBV2 and TRBJ2-7 gives the full variable domain: EPEVTQTPSHQVTQMGQEVILRCVPISNHLYFYWYRQILGQKVEFLVSFYNNEISEKSEIFDDQFSVERPDGSNFTLKIRSTKLEDSAMYFCASSEVAGALYEQYFGPGTRLTVT.

This chain links TRBV5-1 with TRBJ2-7, with TRBD2 matching over 11 bases. CDR3 length: 15 amino acids. The germline V gene has CDR1 SGHRS and CDR2 YFSETQ. Trimming removed 3 bases from V and 2 bases from J; junction bases left unmatched: 4. The CDR3 DNA is TGCGCCAGCAGCTATTCGACTAGCGGGGCCTACGAGCAGTACTTC. Amino acids: CASSYSTSGAYEQYF.

The chain carries TRBV2 and TRBJ2-7, with 7 bases aligning to TRBD1. Germline CDR1 reads SNHLY; CDR2 reads FYNNEI. The CDR3 is 14 amino acids. J lost 5 bases, V lost 6 bases, and 10 bases had no gene match. CDR3 sequence: CASSRLQGNHEQYF. CDR3 coding DNA: TGTGCCAGCAGCAGATTACAGGGGAACCACGAGCAGTACTTC. The complete variable domain, with remaining parts taken from reference TRBV2 and TRBJ2-7, reads EPEVTQTPSHQVTQMGQEVILRCVPISNHLYFYWYRQILGQKVEFLVSFYNNEISEKSEIFDDQFSVERPDGSNFTLKIRSTKLEDSAMYFCASSRLQGNHEQYFGPGTRLTVT.

This CDR3 reads CASSWGLAGDNEQFF. The CDR3 nucleotides are TGTGCCAGCAGCTGGGGACTAGCGGGAGACAATGAGCAGTTCTTC. The chain links TRBV5-8 to TRBJ2-1, with TRBD2 matching over 14 bases. Germline loops: CDR1 SGHTS, CDR2 YDEGEE. Trimming at V came to 3 bases and at J to 5 bases, leaving 1 base not matched to a gene. CDR3 size: 15 residues.

The chain carries TRBV30 and TRBJ2-7, with D perhaps matching TRBD1 (6 bases). Germline CDR1 GTSNPN, CDR2 SVGIG (reference sequence). The CDR3 totals 14 residues. Trimming removed 5 bases at V and 7 bases at J, with 21 bases between. The DNA of the CDR3 is TGTGCCTGGGACAGGATAACTCTCTCTACGGAGCAGTACTTC. Protein: CAWDRITLSTEQYF. Full variable domain (rest looked up from reference TRBV30 and TRBJ2-7): SQTIHQWPATLVQPVGSPLSLECTVEGTSNPNLYWYRQAAGRGLQLLFYSVGIGQISSEVPQNLSASRPQDRQFILSSKKLLLSDSGFYLCAWDRITLSTEQYFGPGTRLTVT.

V usage is TRBV5-1 and J usage is TRBJ2-7; D possibly matches TRBD1 or TRBD2 (5 bases each). Germline assignment: CDR1 SGHRS and CDR2 YFSETQ. Deletions cut 1 base from V and 5 bases from J, with 13 bases between. This CDR3 is built from 14 residues. CDR3 protein: CASSLPGPSDEQYF. CDR3 sequence (DNA): TGCGCCAGCAGCTTGCCGGGGCCCAGCGACGAGCAGTACTTC. The full variable domain, in which reference TRBV5-1 and TRBJ2-7 provide the parts outside the CDR3, is KAGVTQTPRYLIKTRGQQVTLSCSPISGHRSVSWYQQTPGQGLQFLFEYFSETQRNKGNFPGRFSGRQFSNSRSEMNVSTLELGDSALYLCASSLPGPSDEQYFGPGTRLTVT.

The V call is TRBV28, the J call TRBJ2-5; TRBD2 agrees at 10 bases. This CDR3 spans 15 amino acids. With 1 base clipped from V and 5 bases from J, the junction kept 4 bases outside the gene matches. Germline CDR1 reads MDHEN; CDR2 reads SYDVKM. The CDR3 sequence: CASSLSLAGDETQYF. CDR3 DNA: TGTGCCAGCAGTTTATCGCTAGCGGGAGATGAGACCCAGTACTTC.